The rows below give T cell receptor beta chains drawn from one sample of a study of cytomegalovirus exposure and HLA in healthy donors. Measured with immunoSEQ multiplex PCR; TCRdb has only the in-frame clones, and not every one. The sample has under 75,000 clones. Input material: PBMCs. These receptors were taken from a female donor in good health and CMV-seropositive. Each CDR3 is given with its conserved first and last residue. A D gene is named only where the DNA matches it firmly. Clone size appears in some rows only: once, few, many, or a class for an expanded clone.

clone_size: -; v_call: TRBV6-5; d_call: -; j_call: TRBJ1-6; cdr3_nt: TGTGCCAGCAGTTACTCGGCAGGGGAGGGCTCACCCCTCCACTTT; cdr3_aa: CASSYSAGEGSPLHF
clone_size: -; v_call: TRBV4-1; d_call: -; j_call: TRBJ2-7; cdr3_nt: TGCGCCAGCAGCCAAGAACGCGACAGTTCCTTTTACGAGCAGTACTTC; cdr3_aa: CASSQERDSSFYEQYF
clone_size: -; v_call: TRBV7-8; d_call: TRBD1; j_call: TRBJ1-5; cdr3_nt: TGTGCCAGCAGCTTAGACGGGACAGTACCCAATCAGCCCCAGCATTTT; cdr3_aa: CASSLDGTVPNQPQHF
clone_size: -; v_call: TRBV10-3; d_call: TRBD1; j_call: TRBJ1-1; cdr3_nt: TGTGCCATCAGTCGAACAGGGGGCGCGGGACCGTCGAACACTGAAGCTTTCTTT; cdr3_aa: CAISRTGGAGPSNTEAFF
clone_size: -; v_call: TRBV4-3; d_call: TRBD1; j_call: TRBJ1-1; cdr3_nt: TGCGCCAGCAGCCGCGGACAGGGTGGTGGCATGAACACTGAAGCTTTCTTT; cdr3_aa: CASSRGQGGGMNTEAFF
clone_size: -; v_call: TRBV18; d_call: TRBD1; j_call: TRBJ1-2; cdr3_nt: TGTGCCAGCTCACCAAAGGGACAGGGGGATGGCTACACCTTC; cdr3_aa: CASSPKGQGDGYTF
clone_size: -; v_call: TRBV27; d_call: -; j_call: TRBJ2-2; cdr3_nt: TGTGCCAGCAGTTTGGGGGCCGAGCTGTTTTTT; cdr3_aa: CASSLGAELFF
clone_size: -; v_call: TRBV5-1; d_call: -; j_call: TRBJ2-5; cdr3_nt: TGCGCCAGCAGCTTGGGCGTGCTACAAGAGACCCAGTACTTC; cdr3_aa: CASSLGVLQETQYF
clone_size: medium-sized; v_call: TRBV4-3; d_call: -; j_call: TRBJ2-2; cdr3_nt: TGCGCCAGCAGCCAAGAAGTGCTAGGTTCAGGGGCCGGGGAGCTGTTTTTT; cdr3_aa: CASSQEVLGSGAGELFF
clone_size: -; v_call: TRBV10-3; d_call: TRBD1; j_call: TRBJ1-1; cdr3_nt: TGTGCCATCAGTGAGTCCGGGACAGGTACCCCCGAAGCTTTCTTT; cdr3_aa: CAISESGTGTPEAFF
clone_size: -; v_call: TRBV11-2; d_call: TRBD2; j_call: TRBJ2-4; cdr3_nt: TGTGCCAGCAGCGAGCGGGGGGCTGACAAAAACATTCAGTACTTC; cdr3_aa: CASSERGADKNIQYF
clone_size: -; v_call: TRBV30; d_call: -; j_call: TRBJ1-5; cdr3_nt: TGTGCCTGGGGAGGACGACTTCAGCCCCAGCATTTT; cdr3_aa: CAWGGRLQPQHF
clone_size: -; v_call: TRBV27; d_call: TRBD2; j_call: TRBJ2-1; cdr3_nt: TGTGCCAGCAGCGCCGGGACTAGCGGTTACAATGAGCAGTTCTTC; cdr3_aa: CASSAGTSGYNEQFF
clone_size: -; v_call: TRBV5-7; d_call: -; j_call: TRBJ1-4; cdr3_nt: TGTGCCAGCAGCGCTGATGGCGCAGGGTTTTTT; cdr3_aa: CASSADGAGFF
clone_size: -; v_call: TRBV4-1; d_call: -; j_call: TRBJ1-2; cdr3_nt: TGCGCCAGCAGCCAAGACGACAGAGGCTATGGCTACACCTTC; cdr3_aa: CASSQDDRGYGYTF
clone_size: -; v_call: TRBV6-5; d_call: TRBD1; j_call: TRBJ2-1; cdr3_nt: TGTGCCAGCAGTTACTTACAAACAGGGGTTGTGTTCTTC; cdr3_aa: CASSYLQTGVVFF
clone_size: -; v_call: TRBV6-5; d_call: -; j_call: TRBJ2-3; cdr3_nt: TGTGCCAGCAGTTACTCGTCCCAGGGGACAGATACGCAGTATTTT; cdr3_aa: CASSYSSQGTDTQYF
clone_size: -; v_call: TRBV6-5; d_call: TRBD1; j_call: TRBJ1-2; cdr3_nt: TGTGCCAGCAGACAACAGGGGCTTGGCTACACCTTC; cdr3_aa: CASRQQGLGYTF
clone_size: -; v_call: TRBV28; d_call: -; j_call: TRBJ1-1; cdr3_nt: TGTGCCAGCAGTTTGACAGGACCAATGAACACTGAAGCTTTCTTT; cdr3_aa: CASSLTGPMNTEAFF
clone_size: -; v_call: TRBV6-5; d_call: TRBD2; j_call: TRBJ2-3; cdr3_nt: TGTCCCGGGACTAGCGACCGAGGAGGCACAGATACGCAGTATTTT; cdr3_aa: CPGTSDRGGTDTQYF
clone_size: -; v_call: TRBV6-6; d_call: -; j_call: TRBJ1-5; cdr3_nt: TGTGCCAGCAGCCGGCGTGGCCTCGGGGGGGATCAGCCCCAGCATTTT; cdr3_aa: CASSRRGLGGDQPQHF
clone_size: -; v_call: TRBV6-7; d_call: TRBD1; j_call: TRBJ1-4; cdr3_nt: TGTGCCAGCAGTTACTCTCCTCGACCTCAACAGGGGAGAAATGAAAAACTGTTTTTT; cdr3_aa: CASSYSPRPQQGRNEKLFF
clone_size: -; v_call: TRBV18; d_call: -; j_call: TRBJ1-1; cdr3_nt: TGTGCCAGCTCAGATGGCGGGTCGGCTGAAGCTTTCTTT; cdr3_aa: CASSDGGSAEAFF
clone_size: -; v_call: TRBV29-1; d_call: -; j_call: TRBJ2-1; cdr3_nt: TGCAGCGTGTCAAACCGGGGGGCGGACAATGAGCAGTTCTTC; cdr3_aa: CSVSNRGADNEQFF
clone_size: -; v_call: TRBV6-5; d_call: -; j_call: TRBJ2-7; cdr3_nt: TGTGCCAGCAGTTTTCCGGGGGCGGGAGTCCTGGGAGAGCAGTACTTC; cdr3_aa: CASSFPGAGVLGEQYF
clone_size: -; v_call: TRBV6-5; d_call: -; j_call: TRBJ2-7; cdr3_nt: TGTGCCAGCAGCCTCCAAGCGATCGGCGCCTACGAGCAGTACTTC; cdr3_aa: CASSLQAIGAYEQYF
clone_size: -; v_call: TRBV28; d_call: -; j_call: TRBJ2-7; cdr3_nt: TGTGCCAGCAGTGCCTCCGTCGGGCGGGATCGGCCCTACGAGCAGTACTTC; cdr3_aa: CASSASVGRDRPYEQYF
clone_size: -; v_call: TRBV28; d_call: TRBD1; j_call: TRBJ1-1; cdr3_nt: TGTGCCAGCAGACGTAAACAGGGGCCCAACACTGAAGCTTTCTTT; cdr3_aa: CASRRKQGPNTEAFF
clone_size: -; v_call: TRBV6-5; d_call: -; j_call: TRBJ2-6; cdr3_nt: TGTGCCAGCAGTTACTCGAGAAATTCCGTCCTGACTTTC; cdr3_aa: CASSYSRNSVLTF
clone_size: -; v_call: TRBV2; d_call: -; j_call: TRBJ1-2; cdr3_nt: TGTGCCAGCAGTGAGTCAGTCTATGGCTACACCTTC; cdr3_aa: CASSESVYGYTF
clone_size: -; v_call: TRBV9; d_call: -; j_call: TRBJ2-7; cdr3_nt: TGTGCCAGCAGCGTTGACAGCTCCTACGAGCAGTACTTC; cdr3_aa: CASSVDSSYEQYF
clone_size: -; v_call: TRBV7-2; d_call: -; j_call: TRBJ1-2; cdr3_nt: TGTGCCAGCAGCTCCCTCCAGGGAGGAGGCTACACCTTC; cdr3_aa: CASSSLQGGGYTF
clone_size: -; v_call: TRBV4-3; d_call: TRBD1; j_call: TRBJ2-2; cdr3_nt: TGCGCCAGCAGCCAGATCCCGCGGCAGGGGGTAACCGGGGAGCTGTTTTTT; cdr3_aa: CASSQIPRQGVTGELFF
clone_size: -; v_call: TRBV28; d_call: TRBD1; j_call: TRBJ1-6; cdr3_nt: TGTGCCAGCAGCAGGACAGGGTATAATTCACCCCTCCACTTT; cdr3_aa: CASSRTGYNSPLHF
clone_size: -; v_call: TRBV4-1; d_call: TRBD2; j_call: TRBJ2-7; cdr3_nt: TGCGCCAGCAGCCCATCGGGACTAGCGGCCTCCTACGAGCAGTACTTC; cdr3_aa: CASSPSGLAASYEQYF
clone_size: -; v_call: TRBV30; d_call: TRBD1; j_call: TRBJ1-6; cdr3_nt: TGTGCCTGGATGGGGGACAGGGTATTCCGTATTGGATATAATTCACCCCTCCACTTT; cdr3_aa: CAWMGDRVFRIGYNSPLHF
clone_size: -; v_call: TRBV7-2; d_call: -; j_call: TRBJ2-2; cdr3_nt: TGTGCCAGCAGCTTAGTATCCGTTACCGGGGAGCTGTTTTTT; cdr3_aa: CASSLVSVTGELFF
clone_size: -; v_call: TRBV7-9; d_call: -; j_call: TRBJ1-1; cdr3_nt: TGTGCCAGCAGCAGGGAGGGAACTGAAGCTTTCTTT; cdr3_aa: CASSREGTEAFF
clone_size: -; v_call: TRBV28; d_call: TRBD1; j_call: TRBJ2-7; cdr3_nt: TGTGCCAGCACGCTTTCAGGGACAGGGTGGGAGCAGTACTTC; cdr3_aa: CASTLSGTGWEQYF
clone_size: -; v_call: TRBV7-3; d_call: -; j_call: TRBJ1-1; cdr3_nt: TGTGCCAGCAGCTTAGGTCAGGGGTTAAGAAACACTGAAGCTTTCTTT; cdr3_aa: CASSLGQGLRNTEAFF
clone_size: -; v_call: TRBV29-1; d_call: TRBD1; j_call: TRBJ1-2; cdr3_nt: TGCAGCGTTGAAGGCCGGGACAGGTCATTTAACACCTTC; cdr3_aa: CSVEGRDRSFNTF
clone_size: -; v_call: TRBV5-4; d_call: TRBD1; j_call: TRBJ1-1; cdr3_nt: TGTGCCAGCAGCTCAGGGACAGGGCTGAACACTGAAGCTTTCTTT; cdr3_aa: CASSSGTGLNTEAFF
clone_size: -; v_call: TRBV5-6; d_call: -; j_call: TRBJ1-5; cdr3_nt: TGTGCCAGCAGCCTCAAACACCGTAGCAATCAGCCCCAGCATTTT; cdr3_aa: CASSLKHRSNQPQHF
clone_size: -; v_call: TRBV7-9; d_call: -; j_call: TRBJ2-1; cdr3_nt: TGTGCCAGCAGCTCGACGAAAACGGGAGCCTCCTACAATGAGCAGTTCTTC; cdr3_aa: CASSSTKTGASYNEQFF
clone_size: -; v_call: TRBV6-1; d_call: -; j_call: TRBJ2-7; cdr3_nt: TGTGCCAGCAGTAAGCCAACGGGGGAGCAGTACTTC; cdr3_aa: CASSKPTGEQYF
clone_size: -; v_call: TRBV4-3; d_call: -; j_call: TRBJ1-5; cdr3_nt: TGCGCCAGCAGCCAAGGACTGCAGGGTAATCAGCCCCAGCATTTT; cdr3_aa: CASSQGLQGNQPQHF
clone_size: -; v_call: TRBV28; d_call: -; j_call: TRBJ1-4; cdr3_nt: TGTGCCAGCAGTTCCGCGGGAGATAATGAAAAACTGTTTTTT; cdr3_aa: CASSSAGDNEKLFF
clone_size: -; v_call: TRBV29-1; d_call: -; j_call: TRBJ2-7; cdr3_nt: TGCAGCGTTGAAGGGTCTACTAGTGAGCCCTACGAGCAGTACTTC; cdr3_aa: CSVEGSTSEPYEQYF
clone_size: -; v_call: TRBV7-3; d_call: TRBD2; j_call: TRBJ2-1; cdr3_nt: TGTGCCAGCAGCTTAAACCCTCAACTAGCGGGCTACCTCCACAATGAGCAGTTCTTC; cdr3_aa: CASSLNPQLAGYLHNEQFF
clone_size: -; v_call: TRBV5-1; d_call: TRBD1; j_call: TRBJ2-1; cdr3_nt: TGCGCCAGCAGCTTGGTGGAGCAGGGGGCTGGAGAGCAGTTCTTC; cdr3_aa: CASSLVEQGAGEQFF
clone_size: -; v_call: TRBV6-4; d_call: -; j_call: TRBJ2-3; cdr3_nt: TGTGCCAGCAGCCGGGACTCCAGCACAGATAAGCAGTATTTT; cdr3_aa: CASSRDSSTDKQYF
clone_size: -; v_call: TRBV9; d_call: -; j_call: TRBJ2-1; cdr3_nt: TGTGCCAGCAGCTTTCGGGAGCACTACAATGAGCAGTTCTTC; cdr3_aa: CASSFREHYNEQFF
clone_size: -; v_call: TRBV20-1; d_call: -; j_call: TRBJ2-1; cdr3_nt: TGCAGTGCTCCCCTTGTCAATGAGCAGTTCTTC; cdr3_aa: CSAPLVNEQFF
clone_size: -; v_call: TRBV19; d_call: TRBD2; j_call: TRBJ2-5; cdr3_nt: TGTGCCAGTAGTCTGGGGACTAGTAGGGAGACCCAGTACTTC; cdr3_aa: CASSLGTSRETQYF
clone_size: -; v_call: TRBV28; d_call: -; j_call: TRBJ2-7; cdr3_nt: TGTGCCAGCAGCCCGAGGTCGGACAACGTGATCTACGAGCAGTACTTC; cdr3_aa: CASSPRSDNVIYEQYF
clone_size: -; v_call: TRBV5-6; d_call: -; j_call: TRBJ2-7; cdr3_nt: TGTGCCAGCAGCTTGCAGGAAGCCTACGAGCAGTACTTC; cdr3_aa: CASSLQEAYEQYF
clone_size: -; v_call: TRBV28; d_call: -; j_call: TRBJ1-2; cdr3_nt: TGTGCCAGAAGGTCAGGGCATGGCTACACCTTC; cdr3_aa: CARRSGHGYTF